This T cell receptor (beta chain) appears in the sequencing data of a study of shared T cell receptors in the human thymus. Per germline, CDR1 KGHSH and CDR2 LQKENI. V lost 4 bases to trimming and J lost 4 bases; unmatched junction nucleotides: 3. CDR3 size: 13 residues. Sequencing was performed with immunoSEQ multiplex PCR; in TCRdb, only in-frame clones are kept and a portion is missing. The repertoire holds roughly 710,000 clones, with 70% to 90% as singletons. These data were likewise used in another study, on human thymus T cells. That source notes: The sample donors, healthy Finnish infants, were having corrective surgery for congenital heart defects. Thymus specimens were resections from corrective heart surgery.

Sequencing input: thymocytes. The chain recombines TRBV18 with TRBJ1-2; 7 bases are a match to TRBD1. The TCR sequence derives from a girl in the first two years of life with a congenital heart defect. The CDR3 DNA sequence: TGTGCCAGCTCACAGGACAGGAGCTATGGCTACACCTTC. It encodes CASSQDRSYGYTF. Filled out from reference TRBV18 and TRBJ1-2, the complete variable domain reads NAGVMQNPRHLVRRRGQEARLRCSPMKGHSHVYWYRQLPEEGLKFMVYLQKENIIDESGMPKERFSAEFPKEGPSILRIQQVVRGDSAAYFCASSQDRSYGYTFGSGTRLTVV.